The T cell receptor beta chain under discussion was sequenced for a study of shared clonotypes between healthy human individuals (TCRdb year 2020). Context from the whole study: The cohort included a few men and a couple of women between 18 and 49 years of age. For each donor, CD4 naive and CD4 memory were each given three plates, CD8 naive was given two plates, and CD8 memory was given one plate. Blood TCR repertoires of a handful of healthy adults were deeply sequenced to estimate repertoire size and the extent of clonotype sharing between individuals. Different laboratories and diverse techniques were used to prepare libraries and sequence TCR repertoires, to increase sequencing depth and limit assay-specific biases. Each donor's leukapheresis produced roughly between roughly 0.9 and 8.9 billion PBMCs.

Study-level results and caveats: Sampling was restricted to blood, and TCR repertoires in tissues likely differ from the TCR repertoires found in blood. Larger estimated clonotype richness was generally found for naive subsets than for memory subsets. The genetic and exposure-history diversity represented was limited by the small number of donors. Pairwise subsampling indicated that sequencing depth was expected to affect the degree of clonotype sharing among donors. Even with the large sequencing depth, rarefaction of the sorted-subset datasets indicated that sequencing was incomplete. When a few donors were compared, the shared fraction of clonotypes was about 5% for naive CD4, about 4% for naive CD8, 2% to 2.5% for memory CD4, and 0.4% for memory CD8. Clonotypes shared by all four sorted-subset donors showed higher generation probabilities than non-shared clonotypes.

Remarks on this clone: Its antigen is currently not known. Base qualities are not at hand, and no much larger clone is one base apart.

The donors were healthy, HIV-negative adults who had no recently reported acute infections or vaccinations. All donors were Caucasian adults living in Nashville, Tennessee, USA. CD4+ T cells were enriched by magnetic negative selection; naive cells were then positively selected on CD45RA, and the negative fraction formed the memory subset. Blood was collected by leukapheresis, and PBMCs were isolated by Ficoll-Histopaque density gradient centrifugation and then cryopreserved in liquid nitrogen vapor phase. Analytical flow cytometry was used to check the purity and quantity of every magnetically sorted T cell population. From each sorted fraction, genomic DNA was isolated and quantified by UV absorbance on a Nanodrop 2000c. Using the deep immunoSEQ assay, multiplex PCR amplified TCR CDR3 regions from genomic DNA. Extracted genomic DNA from each cell subset was distributed evenly across all wells of several immunoSEQ 96-well plates, and each plate was treated as a replicate. For sorted subsets, around 200 ng genomic DNA, equal to 30,000 or so T cell genomes, was loaded into each replicate PCR. The purified libraries were quantified using a Qubit 3.0 fluorometer, sized with a Bioanalyzer 2100, and then quantified again using the KAPA Library Quantification kit. Each immunoSEQ 96-well plate was sequenced on its own single-read 150-cycle Illumina NextSeq 550 flow cell. Processing in the source paper ran as follows. Because only junctional sequences without quality scores were contained in the immunoSEQ output, filtering matching that applied to full-length reads could not be performed. To assign V/J genes and CDR3, sequences were annotated against IMGT germline references using PyIR, a Python wrapper for IgBLAST v1.9. Reads were removed for weak V/J assignments (E-value above 1e-6), missing CDR3, stop codons, out-of-frame junctions, or ambiguous translated residues. V3J clonotypes were defined by identical inferred V gene, J gene, and CDR3 amino acid sequence. Percentage overlap between repertoires was computed as shared unique clonotypes divided by the size of the smaller repertoire. Three approaches were used to assess repertoire richness: RTK rarefaction, the Chao1 estimator, and Recon v2.1 estimates of unobserved clonotypes. OLGA was used to compute generation probabilities for all TCRbeta clonotypes that the gDNA method yielded from a few donors. Sourced from immuneACCESS, this table was stored by TCRdb with only in-frame sequences that have V and J called. A share of the clones is absent; for the studies checked, an unresolved V gene accounts for under half, and the remainder has no known explanation. V and J calls and clone size are copied from that table; D and trimming were computed from the DNA. This sample has roughly 2.5 million clones in its table, and roughly nine tenths of those were observed once. Together, the top ten hold over 0.12% of the sample.

Including the terminal cysteine and phenylalanine, the CDR3 comprises 15 residues. The read is trimmed to its CDR3 DNA, 45 bases read in frame from base 1. The germline V gene yields SNHLY for CDR1 and FYNNEI for CDR2. Trimming leaves V shorter by 6 bases and J shorter by 2 bases, with the junction holding 5 bases beyond the gene matches. The sequence joins TRBV2 to TRBJ2-2, and 8 junction bases match TRBD2. This receptor was taken from a man aged 18 to 30 in good health. Sequencing used naive CD4+ T cells sorted from blood. The meaning of the sample's cell subset or site label: CD45RA+ positively selected. The DNA sequence is as follows: TGTGCCAGCAGCAAAGCGGGAGCTAACACCGGGGAGCTGTTTTTT. Its coded protein is CASSKAGANTGELFF. Joined to the reference TRBV2 and TRBJ2-2 proteins, this CDR3 gives the full variable domain: EPEVTQTPSHQVTQMGQEVILRCVPISNHLYFYWYRQILGQKVEFLVSFYNNEISEKSEIFDDQFSVERPDGSNFTLKIRSTKLEDSAMYFCASSKAGANTGELFFGEGSRLTVL.